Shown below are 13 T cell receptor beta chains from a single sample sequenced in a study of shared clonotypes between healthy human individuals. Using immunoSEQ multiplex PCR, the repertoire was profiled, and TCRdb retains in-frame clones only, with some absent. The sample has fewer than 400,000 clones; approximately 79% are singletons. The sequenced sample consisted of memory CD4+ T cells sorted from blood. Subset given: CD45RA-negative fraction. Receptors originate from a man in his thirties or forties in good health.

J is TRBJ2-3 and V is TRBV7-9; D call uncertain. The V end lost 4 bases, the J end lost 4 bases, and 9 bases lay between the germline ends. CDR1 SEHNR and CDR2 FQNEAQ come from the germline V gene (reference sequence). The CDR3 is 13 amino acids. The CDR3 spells CASSSLVSDTQYF. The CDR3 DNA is TGTGCCAGCAGCTCCTTGGTATCAGATACGCAGTATTTT.

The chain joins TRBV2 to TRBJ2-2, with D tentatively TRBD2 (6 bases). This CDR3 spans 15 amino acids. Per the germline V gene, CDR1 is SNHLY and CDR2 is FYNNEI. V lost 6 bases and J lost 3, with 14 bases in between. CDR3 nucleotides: TGTGCCAGCAGAAGGCATAGCGGAGACACCGGGGAGCTGTTTTTT. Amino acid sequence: CASRRHSGDTGELFF.

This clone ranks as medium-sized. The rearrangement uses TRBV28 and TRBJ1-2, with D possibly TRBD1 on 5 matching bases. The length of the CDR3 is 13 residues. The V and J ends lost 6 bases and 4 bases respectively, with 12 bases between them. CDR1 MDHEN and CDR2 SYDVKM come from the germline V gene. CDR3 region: CASRPGSGYGYTF. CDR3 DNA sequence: TGTGCCAGCAGACCAGGGTCTGGCTATGGCTACACCTTC.

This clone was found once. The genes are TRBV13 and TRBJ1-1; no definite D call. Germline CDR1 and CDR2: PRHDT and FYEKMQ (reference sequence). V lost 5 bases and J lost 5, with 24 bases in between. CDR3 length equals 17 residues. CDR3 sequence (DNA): TGTGCCAGCAGCCGAGGGCGAGAGGGAAAGGGCGGGACTGAAGCTTTCTTT. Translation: CASSRGREGKGGTEAFF. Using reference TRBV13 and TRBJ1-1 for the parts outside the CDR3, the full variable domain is AAGVIQSPRHLIKEKRETATLKCYPIPRHDTVYWYQQGPGQDPQFLISFYEKMQSDKGSIPDRFSAQQFSDYHSELNMSSLELGDSALYFCASSRGREGKGGTEAFFGQGTRLTVV.

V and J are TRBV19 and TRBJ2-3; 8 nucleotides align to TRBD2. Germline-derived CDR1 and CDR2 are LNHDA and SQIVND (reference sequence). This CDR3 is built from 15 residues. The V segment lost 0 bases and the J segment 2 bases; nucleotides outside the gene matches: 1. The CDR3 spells CASSIDGRVTDTQYF. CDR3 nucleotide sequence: TGTGCCAGTAGTATAGACGGGAGGGTCACAGATACGCAGTATTTT.

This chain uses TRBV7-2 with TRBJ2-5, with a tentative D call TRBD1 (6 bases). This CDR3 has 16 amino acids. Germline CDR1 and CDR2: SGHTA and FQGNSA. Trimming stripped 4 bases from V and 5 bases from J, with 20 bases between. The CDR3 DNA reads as TGTGCCAGCAGCTCAAGGGGACAATCGGGCAGGGAGACCCAGTACTTC. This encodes CASSSRGQSGRETQYF.

CDR3 nucleotides: TGTGCCACCAGCATAGGGAGGACCCTCGGGGCCGGGGAGCTGTTTTTT. Its translation is CATSIGRTLGAGELFF. J is TRBJ2-2 and V is TRBV15; D might be TRBD2 (6 bases). V was pared by 4 bases and J by 6 bases, with 18 bases between. Germline V gives CDR1 LNHNV, CDR2 YYDKDF (reference sequence). CDR3 length equals 16 residues.

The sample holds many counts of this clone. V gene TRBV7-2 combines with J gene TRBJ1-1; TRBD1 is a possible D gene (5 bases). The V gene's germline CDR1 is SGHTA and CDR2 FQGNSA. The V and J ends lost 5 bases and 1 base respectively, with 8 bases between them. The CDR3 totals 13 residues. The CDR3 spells CASSQGRNTEAFF. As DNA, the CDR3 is TGTGCCAGCAGCCAGGGTCGGAACACTGAAGCTTTCTTT.

The CDR3, as DNA: TGTGCCAGCAGTGCTAGGGTGCCCACTGAAGCTTTCTTT. It encodes CASSARVPTEAFF. The chain joins TRBV6-1 to TRBJ1-1; no clear D. CDR3 length equals 13 residues. V gave up 4 bases and J gave up 4 bases, with 10 bases separating them. Germline loops: CDR1 MNHNS, CDR2 SASEGT.

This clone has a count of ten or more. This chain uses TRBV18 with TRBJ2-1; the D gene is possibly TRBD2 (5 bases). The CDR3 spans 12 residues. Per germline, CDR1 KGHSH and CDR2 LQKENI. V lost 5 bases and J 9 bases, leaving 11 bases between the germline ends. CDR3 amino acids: CASSALAGEQFF. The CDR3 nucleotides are TGTGCCAGCTCAGCTCTAGCAGGTGAGCAGTTCTTC.

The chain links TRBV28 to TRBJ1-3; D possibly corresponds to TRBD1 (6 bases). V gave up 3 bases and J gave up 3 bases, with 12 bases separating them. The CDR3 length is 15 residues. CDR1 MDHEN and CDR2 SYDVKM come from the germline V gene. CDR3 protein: CASSLGGRDGNTIYF. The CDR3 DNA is TGTGCCAGCAGTTTGGGGGGGCGCGATGGAAACACCATATATTTT.

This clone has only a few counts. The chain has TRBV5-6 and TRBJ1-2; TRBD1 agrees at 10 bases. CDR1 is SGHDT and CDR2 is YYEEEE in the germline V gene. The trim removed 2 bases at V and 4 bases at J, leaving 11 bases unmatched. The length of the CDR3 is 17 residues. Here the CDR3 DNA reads TGTGCCAGCAGCTTCCGGGACAGGGGCGGTCGGGTCTATGGCTACACCTTC. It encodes CASSFRDRGGRVYGYTF. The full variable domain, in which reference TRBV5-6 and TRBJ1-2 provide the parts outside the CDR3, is DAGVTQSPTHLIKTRGQQVTLRCSPKSGHDTVSWYQQALGQGPQFIFQYYEEEERQRGNFPDRFSGHQFPNYSSELNVNALLLGDSALYLCASSFRDRGGRVYGYTFGSGTRLTVV.

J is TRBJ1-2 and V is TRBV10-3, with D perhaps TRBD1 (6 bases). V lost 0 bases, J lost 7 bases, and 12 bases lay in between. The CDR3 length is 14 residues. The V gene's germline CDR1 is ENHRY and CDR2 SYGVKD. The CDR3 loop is CAISESRGAPGYTF. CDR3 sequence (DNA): TGTGCCATCAGTGAGTCTCGGGGGGCGCCTGGCTACACCTTC.